What follows are 27 T cell receptor beta chains derived from one specimen sequenced in a study of cytomegalovirus exposure and HLA in healthy donors. The repertoire was sequenced with immunoSEQ multiplex PCR; TCRdb's copy has only in-frame clones and lacks some. Among some 150,000 clones listed, roughly nine tenths were seen once. Sequenced sample: PBMCs. The receptor source for this set is a woman aged 18-29 years in good health and CMV-seropositive.

This chain links TRBV9 with TRBJ2-7, with 12 bases aligning to TRBD2. Germline V gives CDR1 SGDLS, CDR2 YYNGEE. V shed 3 bases, J shed 1 base, and the junction held 11 bases outside the gene matches. CDR3 size: 18 residues. The CDR3 DNA reads as TGTGCCAGCAGCGCCCACGCCGGACTAGCGGGGCTATCCTACGAGCAGTACTTC. It codes for CASSAHAGLAGLSYEQYF.

This rearrangement joins TRBV19 to TRBJ1-4; D remains ambiguous. The V gene lost 5 bases and the J gene lost 2 bases, with 9 bases spanning the gap. Germline-derived CDR1 and CDR2 are LNHDA and SQIVND (reference sequence). The CDR3 extends over 14 amino acids. CDR3 in DNA: TGTGCCAGTAGTTTCGGGGTGACTAATGAAAAACTGTTTTTT. Its protein is CASSFGVTNEKLFF.

The chain links TRBV5-1 to TRBJ2-3; 11 bases fit TRBD2. Germline V gene data show CDR1 as SGHRS and CDR2 as YFSETQ. This CDR3 is 16 amino acids long. Germline trimming cut 0 bases from V and 3 bases from J; bases unmatched to any gene: 3. CDR3 coding DNA: TGCGCCAGCAGCTTGGTAGCGGGAGGGAAAACAGATACGCAGTATTTT. Protein: CASSLVAGGKTDTQYF.

This clone was recorded only once. The chain carries TRBV7-3 and TRBJ2-2; a weak D match, TRBD2 (5 bases). Per the germline V gene, CDR1 is SGHTA and CDR2 is FQGTGA. The CDR3 is 11 residues long. Trimming left V 10 bases short and J 7 bases short, with 10 bases between. In DNA, the CDR3 is TGTGCCACCGCCCGGGGCGGGGAGCTGTTTTTT. It yields the protein CATARGGELFF.

This chain links TRBV18 with TRBJ1-3; D is uncertain. Germline V lookup: CDR1 KGHSH, CDR2 LQKENI. The CDR3 has 15 residues. The V end was cut by 0 bases, the J end by 5 bases, with 11 bases between. CDR3 DNA: TGTGCCAGCTCACCACCAAGTATACAAAGAAACACCATATATTTT. Translation gives CASSPPSIQRNTIYF.

The V and J genes are TRBV15 and TRBJ2-2; 9 bases are shared with TRBD1. Unmatched junction bases numbered 2, after V lost 5 bases and J lost 7 bases. Per the germline V gene, CDR1 is LNHNV and CDR2 is YYDKDF (reference sequence). The CDR3 has 13 amino acids. The CDR3 DNA reads TGTGCCACCAGCTGGACAGGGGTCGGGGAGCTGTTTTTT. Translating gives CATSWTGVGELFF.

Here the CDR3 DNA reads TGTGCCAGCTCACCCGTGGCAGGGGGTTGGGACGAGCAGTACTTC. Translated, it gives CASSPVAGGWDEQYF. The chain links TRBV18 to TRBJ2-7, with 7 bases fitting TRBD1. The J segment lost 5 bases and the V segment lost 3 bases, leaving 10 bases of the junction unmatched. From germline, CDR1 is KGHSH and CDR2 LQKENI. CDR3 length: 15 amino acids.

The genes are TRBV7-2 and TRBJ2-1; weak D call: TRBD2 (5 bases). Germline V gene lookup returns CDR1 SGHTA and CDR2 FQGNSA. V was trimmed by 1 base and J by 2 bases, leaving 9 bases between them. The CDR3 spans 15 residues. The DNA of the CDR3 is TGTGCCAGCAGCTTAGTTCCGGGGACCTACAATGAGCAGTTCTTC. Translation gives CASSLVPGTYNEQFF.

This clone showed up just once. This sequence joins TRBV10-1 and TRBJ2-2; TRBD2 agrees at 10 bases. This CDR3 has 14 amino acids. With V trimmed by 10 bases and J by 4 bases, 6 bases remained unmatched. CDR1 and CDR2 from the germline V gene are WNHNN and SYGVQD (reference sequence). CDR3 nucleotide sequence: TGCGCCACCTCTAGCGGGAGAGTCACCGGGGAGCTGTTTTTT. Translating gives CATSSGRVTGELFF.

The V and J genes are TRBV10-3 and TRBJ2-1; 14 bases line up with TRBD2. Germline V gives CDR1 ENHRY, CDR2 SYGVKD. This CDR3 is built from 17 residues. V lost 0 bases and J lost 7; bases outside the gene matches: 5. The CDR3 DNA follows: TGTGCCATCAGTGAGTCCGGGACTAGCGGGAGTATGAATGAGCAGTTCTTC. Protein: CAISESGTSGSMNEQFF.

This sequence joins TRBV9 and TRBJ2-5, with D unclear. Germline V CDR1 and CDR2: SGDLS, YYNGEE. This CDR3 region has 14 residues. Trimming left V 0 bases short and J 6 bases short, with 12 bases between. CDR3 sequence: CASSVGSGWKTQYF. In nucleotides, the CDR3 is TGTGCCAGCAGCGTAGGTTCCGGGTGGAAGACCCAGTACTTC.

The chain combines TRBV7-8 with TRBJ1-2, with 7 bases identical to TRBD1. From germline, CDR1 is SGHVS and CDR2 FQNEAQ. This CDR3 has 15 residues. Losses at the gene ends were 0 bases for V and 10 bases for J; bases not matched to a gene: 11. This CDR3 reads CASSLATGRRFNYTF. CDR3 DNA: TGTGCCAGCAGCTTAGCGACAGGGCGCCGGTTTAACTACACCTTC.

The CDR3 DNA reads as TGCGCCAGCAGCGTGATCGGGGATAATGAAAAACTGTTTTTT. Translating it yields CASSVIGDNEKLFF. The chain couples TRBV5-1 to TRBJ1-4; D unclear. The CDR3 extends over 14 amino acids. The germline V gene encodes CDR1 SGHRS and CDR2 YFSETQ. V was clipped by 4 bases and J by 4 bases, with 11 bases between them.

This sequence joins TRBV19 and TRBJ1-1; 7 nucleotides match TRBD1. Losses at the gene ends were 5 bases for V and 4 bases for J; bases not matched to a gene: 7. The CDR3 has 14 amino acids. Germline values: CDR1 LNHDA, CDR2 SQIVND (reference sequence). CDR3 in amino acids: CASSRDRVSTEAFF. The CDR3 coding sequence is TGTGCCAGTAGTCGAGACAGGGTTAGCACTGAAGCTTTCTTT.

This sequence joins TRBV5-1 and TRBJ2-1, with D perhaps matching TRBD2 (5 bases). CDR3 size: 14 residues. The V end lost 4 bases, the J end lost 3 bases, and 11 bases lay between the germline ends. Germline V lookup: CDR1 SGHRS, CDR2 YFSETQ. The DNA for the CDR3 is TGCGCCAGCAGCCGGACTGGGATCTACAATGAGCAGTTCTTC. Translated, it gives CASSRTGIYNEQFF.

V and J are TRBV28 and TRBJ2-5, with 7 bases that match TRBD1. Germline loops: CDR1 MDHEN, CDR2 SYDVKM. The CDR3 sequence is 15 residues long. With V trimmed by 6 bases and J by 4 bases, 11 bases remained unmatched. Written as DNA, the CDR3 is TGTGCCAGCAGACGCACAGGGGATTGGGGAGAGACCCAGTACTTC. This codes for CASRRTGDWGETQYF. The full variable domain, with the rest looked up from reference TRBV28 and TRBJ2-5, is DVKVTQSSRYLVKRTGEKVFLECVQDMDHENMFWYRQDPGLGLRLIYFSYDVKMKEKGDIPEGYSVSREKKERFSLILESASTNQTSMYLCASRRTGDWGETQYFGPGTRLLVL.

V gene TRBV6-5 combines with J gene TRBJ2-1; 11 bases map to TRBD1. This CDR3 has 15 amino acids. Trimming cost V 0 bases and J 9 bases; bases outside gene matches: 4. Looked up from germline, CDR1 is MNHEY and CDR2 is SVGAGI. This CDR3 is CASSYSRTGGSEQFF. CDR3 nucleotide sequence: TGTGCCAGCAGTTACTCCCGGACAGGGGGCTCTGAGCAGTTCTTC.

The gene calls are TRBV4-1 and TRBJ2-2; 11 bases line up with TRBD1. This CDR3 has 16 amino acids. V trimming: 6 bases; J trimming: 5 bases; junction bases outside the gene matches: 8. The germline V gene encodes CDR1 MGHRA and CDR2 YSYEKL. The CDR3: CASRYRDRGFTGELFF. The DNA for the CDR3 is TGCGCCAGCAGGTACCGGGACAGGGGGTTTACCGGGGAGCTGTTTTTT.

The chain joins TRBV4-3 to TRBJ2-7; possibly TRBD2 for D (5 bases). Germline V gene lookup returns CDR1 LGHNA and CDR2 YSLEER. The CDR3 loop spans 14 amino acids. V was clipped by 1 base and J by 5 bases, with 12 bases between them. This chain's CDR3 is CASSQGLPGNEQYF. CDR3 in DNA: TGCGCCAGCAGCCAAGGACTCCCGGGAAACGAGCAGTACTTC.

The gene calls are TRBV25-1 and TRBJ2-7; 7 nucleotides align to TRBD2. V was pared by 0 bases and J by 2 bases, with 13 bases of the junction left unmatched. This CDR3 spans 18 amino acids. Germline assignment: CDR1 MGHDK and CDR2 SYGVNS. In nucleotides, the CDR3 is TGTGCCAGCAGTGAATATTTGGGGGGAGGGAAAAGGACCTACGAGCAGTACTTC. Translated: CASSEYLGGGKRTYEQYF.

The CDR3 DNA follows: TGTGCCAGCAGCTCGGAGAGAGACAATGAGCAGTTCTTC. Its protein product is CASSSERDNEQFF. The rearrangement links TRBV13 to TRBJ2-1, with D unclear. This CDR3 is built from 13 residues. V was shortened by 4 bases and J by 5 bases, with 9 bases between the two germline ends. Germline V CDR1 and CDR2: PRHDT, FYEKMQ (reference sequence).

A single count supports this clone. The J gene is TRBJ2-7, the V gene TRBV21-1; TRBD2 reflects the table's D call only, with no check against the DNA. TRBV21-1 is described as a pseudogene. The CDR3 length is 16 residues. This CDR3 is CASSKHLAIRSWEQYF. As DNA, the CDR3 is TGTGCCAGCAGCAAACACCTAGCGATCCGAAGCTGGGAGCAGTACTTC.

This sequence joins TRBV4-1 and TRBJ1-2, with 10 bases aligning to TRBD1. This CDR3 region has 13 residues. CDR1 MGHRA and CDR2 YSYEKL come from the germline V gene. Trimming removed 5 bases from V and 4 bases from J; junction bases left unmatched: 1. CDR3 sequence (DNA): TGCGCCAGCAGCGACAGGGGGCGCTATGGCTACACCTTC. It codes for CASSDRGRYGYTF.

The table lists this clone with a few counts. This same CDR3 is encoded by further DNA sequences in the sample. The chain links TRBV6-4 to TRBJ2-3; 12 bases map to TRBD2. Germline V CDR1 and CDR2: MRHNA, SNTAGT. V shed 6 bases, J shed 3 bases, and the junction held 1 base outside the gene matches. This CDR3 comprises 14 residues. For the CDR3, the DNA is TGTGCCAGCAGCGGGACTAGCGGGACAGATACGCAGTATTTT. Translation gives CASSGTSGTDTQYF.

This clone was picked up one time. This rearrangement joins TRBV4-3 to TRBJ2-1, with 7 bases lining up with TRBD2. In germline, CDR1 is LGHNA, CDR2 YSLEER. V was pared by 0 bases and J by 3 bases, with 8 bases of the junction left unmatched. This CDR3 has 17 residues. The CDR3 loop reads CASSQEMAGAVYNEQFF. Written as DNA, the CDR3 is TGCGCCAGCAGCCAAGAAATGGCGGGAGCGGTCTACAATGAGCAGTTCTTC.

This rearrangement joins TRBV7-2 to TRBJ2-3; 7 bases map to TRBD2. Germline trimming cut 1 base from V and 8 bases from J; bases unmatched to any gene: 12. The CDR3 sequence is 16 residues long. CDR1 and CDR2 from the germline V gene are SGHTA and FQGNSA. The CDR3 bases are TGTGCCAGCAGCTTAGACGTCGGGAGGCTCGGGGGTACGCAGTATTTT. It yields the protein CASSLDVGRLGGTQYF.

The rearrangement uses TRBV7-2 and TRBJ2-7; TRBD2 matches at 14 bases. Germline V gene sequence: CDR1 SGHTA, CDR2 FQGNSA. The CDR3 length is 19 residues. V was clipped by 0 bases and J by 3 bases; unmatched bases: 10. This CDR3 reads CASSLAGTSGSLGVYEQYF. CDR3 in DNA: TGTGCCAGCAGCTTAGCCGGGACTAGCGGGAGTTTAGGGGTCTACGAGCAGTACTTC.